This is a list of T cell receptor beta chains from one sample in a study of T cell repertoires in cytomegalovirus infection. MiXCR, run by TCRdb on the reads, gives a single entry per CDR3 protein. The table lists 290,000 or so distinct CDR3 sequences, about a quarter of them singletons. The sample was PBMCs. All receptors derive from a human donor in good health (CMV status not recorded). Some clones in this sample may be carry-over from other donors' samples. Both conserved end residues are part of each CDR3. The D gene is left open where the match is weak. Clone size is not always given. Where it is, it says once, few, many or a class for expanded clones.

TRBD1,many,TRBV7-2,TRBJ1-5,TGTGCCAGCAGCTCCTTGGACAGGGGGCTGGGTCAGCCCCAGCATTTT,CASSSLDRGLGQPQHF
NA,NA,TRBV11-2,TRBJ2-5,TGTGCCAGCAGCTTAGTCTCTAGCGCCGGGGAGACCCAGTACTTC,CASSLVSSAGETQYF
NA,few,TRBV19,TRBJ2-1,TGTGCCAGTAGTATAGTTCGTGACGGAAACAATGAGCAGTTCTTC,CASSIVRDGNNEQFF
NA,many,TRBV6-1,TRBJ1-1,TGTGCCAGCAGTGGCGACAGATTTCGTGGGACTGAAGCTTTCTTT,CASSGDRFRGTEAFF
TRBD2,many,TRBV7-2,TRBJ2-7,TGTGCCAGCAGCCTGGGGACTAGCGGGAGCCCCTACGAGCAGTACTTC,CASSLGTSGSPYEQYF
TRBD1,NA,TRBV20-1,TRBJ1-4,TGCAGTGCTAGAGTGACAGGGGGCGAGGCTGAAAAACTGTTTTTT,CSARVTGGEAEKLFF
NA,NA,TRBV7-2,TRBJ1-2,TGTGCCAGCAGCTTAGATCCCCGTAACTATGGCTACACCTTC,CASSLDPRNYGYTF
TRBD2,NA,TRBV5-8,TRBJ2-1,TGTGCCAGCAGCCTGGGACTAGACGGACGCTACAATGAGCAGTTCTTC,CASSLGLDGRYNEQFF
NA,few,TRBV28,TRBJ1-1,TGTGCCAGCAGTTTTGCGCGGGGGTTAACAGACACTGAAGCTTTCTTT,CASSFARGLTDTEAFF
NA,NA,TRBV20-1,TRBJ1-2,TGCAGTGCTAGCCAGGGCCGGGACGGCTACACCTTC,CSASQGRDGYTF